Listed here is a single T cell receptor beta chain. Its specific antigen is unknown. Base qualities are not recorded, but no much larger clone differs from it by a single base. The donors were healthy, HIV-negative adults with no recently reported acute infections or vaccinations. Every donor was a Caucasian adult living in Nashville, Tennessee, USA. CD4+ T cells were enriched by magnetic negative selection, after which naive cells were positively selected on CD45RA and the negative fraction was taken as the memory subset. Blood was obtained by leukapheresis, after which PBMCs were separated by Ficoll-Histopaque density gradient centrifugation and cryopreserved in liquid nitrogen vapor phase. Analytical flow cytometry was used to check the purity and quantity of every magnetically sorted T cell population. From each sorted fraction, genomic DNA was isolated and quantified by UV absorbance on a Nanodrop 2000c.

These data originate in a study of shared clonotypes between healthy human individuals (dated by TCRdb to 2018 to 2021). The study in broad terms: Two women and three men aged 18 to 49 years were included in the cohort. To increase sequencing depth and limit assay-specific biases, TCR repertoire library preparation and sequencing were carried out by different laboratories using diverse techniques. Leukapheresis yielded between about 0.9 and 10 billion PBMCs per donor. The study deeply sequenced blood TCR repertoires of five healthy adults to estimate repertoire size and the extent of clonotype sharing between individuals. For each donor, CD4 naive and CD4 memory were each run on three plates, CD8 naive on two plates, and CD8 memory on one plate.

Findings and caveats that apply to the study as a whole: Higher generation probabilities were observed for clonotypes shared by all four sorted-subset donors than for non-shared clonotypes. Larger estimated clonotype richness was generally found for naive subsets than for memory subsets. Sampling was limited to blood, and TCR repertoires in tissue likely differ from TCR repertoires in blood. Pairwise subsampling led to the expectation that sequencing depth would affect the degree of clonotype sharing among donors. Approximately 5% of naive CD4, 3.5% of naive CD8, about 2.4% of memory CD4, and more than 0.35% of memory CD8 clonotypes were shared across a few donors. Rarefaction of sorted-subset datasets indicated incomplete sequencing despite the large sequencing depth. The genetic and exposure-history diversity represented was limited by the small number of donors.

TCR CDR3 regions were amplified from genomic DNA by multiplex PCR using the deep immunoSEQ assay. Extracted genomic DNA from each cell subset was distributed evenly across all wells of several immunoSEQ 96-well plates, and each plate was treated as a replicate. Each replicate PCR for sorted subsets received roughly 0.2 ug genomic DNA, equal to roughly 33,000 T cell genomes. The purified libraries were quantified using a Qubit 3.0 fluorometer, sized with a Bioanalyzer 2100, and then quantified again using the KAPA Library Quantification kit. Every immunoSEQ 96-well plate was sequenced on a separate single-read 150-cycle Illumina NextSeq 550 flow cell. The authors' pipeline ran thus. The immunoSEQ output contained only junctional sequences without quality scores, so filtering could not match that applied to full-length reads. To assign V/J genes and CDR3, sequences were annotated against IMGT germline references using PyIR, a Python wrapper for IgBLAST v1.9. Reads were filtered out if the reads had weak V/J assignments (E-value above 1e-6), no CDR3, stop codons, out-of-frame junctions, or ambiguous translated residues. V3J clonotypes were defined as sequences sharing an identical inferred V gene, J gene, and CDR3 amino acid sequence. Percentage overlap between repertoires was computed as shared unique clonotypes divided by the size of the smaller repertoire. Three approaches were used to assess repertoire richness: RTK rarefaction, the Chao1 estimator, and Recon v2.1 estimates of unobserved clonotypes. For all TCRbeta clonotypes obtained by the gDNA method from a few donors, generation probabilities were computed with OLGA. In TCRdb, the immuneACCESS table is reduced to in-frame sequences with V and J assigned. These tables do not hold every clone; where another copy was compared, an unresolved V gene accounts for under half, and the others remain unexplained. V, J and clone size derive from that table, while D and trimming were established from the DNA sequence. The sample profile shows millions of clones; 95% of them were found once. Jointly, the top ten make up 0.13% of the sample.

Sequences were obtained from naive CD4+ T cells sorted from blood. The cell subset or site label on this specimen signifies: CD45RA+ positively selected. The clonotype was recovered from a man younger than 30 in good health.

The sequenced DNA is TGCGCCAGCACCAGGGGACAGGGGGCCTTAGGGACTGAAGCTTTCTTT. This encodes CASTRGQGALGTEAFF. Recombination joined TRBV4-1 with TRBJ1-1; 12 bases in between match TRBD1. The germline V gene gives CDR1 as MGHRA and CDR2 as YSYEKL. V has 7 bases trimmed and J has 5 bases trimmed; junction bases matching no gene number 11. The CDR3 covers 16 residues, taking in both the cysteine and the phenylalanine. Only the CDR3 region is kept as DNA, spanning 48 bases read in frame from base 1.